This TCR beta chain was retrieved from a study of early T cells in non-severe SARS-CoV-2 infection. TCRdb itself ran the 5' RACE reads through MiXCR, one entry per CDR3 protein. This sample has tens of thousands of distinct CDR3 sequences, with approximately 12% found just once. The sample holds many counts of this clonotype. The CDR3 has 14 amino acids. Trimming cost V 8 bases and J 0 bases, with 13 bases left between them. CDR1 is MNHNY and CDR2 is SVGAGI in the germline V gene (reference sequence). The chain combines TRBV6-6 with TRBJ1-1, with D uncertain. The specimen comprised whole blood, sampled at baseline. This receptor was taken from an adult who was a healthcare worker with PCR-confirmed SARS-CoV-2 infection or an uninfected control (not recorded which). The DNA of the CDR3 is TGTGCCAGCTTAGGGCCCGTCATGAACACTGAAGCTTTCTTT. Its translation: CASLGPVMNTEAFF.